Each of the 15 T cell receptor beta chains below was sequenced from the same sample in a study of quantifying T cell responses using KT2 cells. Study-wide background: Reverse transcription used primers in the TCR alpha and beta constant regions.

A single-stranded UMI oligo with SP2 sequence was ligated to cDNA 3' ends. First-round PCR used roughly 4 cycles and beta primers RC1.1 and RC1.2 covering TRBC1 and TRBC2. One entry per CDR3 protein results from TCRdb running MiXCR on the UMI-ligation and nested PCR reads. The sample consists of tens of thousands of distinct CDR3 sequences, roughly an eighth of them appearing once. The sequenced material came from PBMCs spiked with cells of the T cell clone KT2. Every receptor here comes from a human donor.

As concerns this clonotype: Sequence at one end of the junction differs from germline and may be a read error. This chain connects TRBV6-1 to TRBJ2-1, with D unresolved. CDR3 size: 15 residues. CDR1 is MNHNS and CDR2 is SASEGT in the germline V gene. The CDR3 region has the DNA TGTGCCAACAGTGAATATGTGGGCTCCTACAATGAGCAGTTCTTC. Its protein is CANSEYVGSYNEQFF.

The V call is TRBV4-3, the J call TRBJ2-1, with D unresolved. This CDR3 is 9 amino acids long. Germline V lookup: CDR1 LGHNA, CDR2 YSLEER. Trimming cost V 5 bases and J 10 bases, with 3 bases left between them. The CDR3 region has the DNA TGCGCCAGCAGCACCGAGCAGTTCTTC. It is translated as CASSTEQFF.

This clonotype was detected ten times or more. The CDR3, as DNA: TGTGCCAGCTCGGATATTGGCTCTGGGGCCAACGTCCTGACTTTC. It is translated as CASSDIGSGANVLTF. J is TRBJ2-6 and V is TRBV4-2; no clear D. Germline values: CDR1 LGHNA, CDR2 YNFKEQ. The CDR3 spans 15 residues. V lost 8 bases to trimming and J lost 0 bases, with 11 bases between them.

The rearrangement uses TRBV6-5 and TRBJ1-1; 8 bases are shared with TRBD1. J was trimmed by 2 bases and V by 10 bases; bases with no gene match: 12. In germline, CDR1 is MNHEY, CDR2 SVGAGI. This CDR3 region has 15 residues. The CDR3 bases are TGTGCCAACTTTCGAACCCAGGGGGCAAACACTGAAGCTTTCTTT. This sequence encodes CANFRTQGANTEAFF.

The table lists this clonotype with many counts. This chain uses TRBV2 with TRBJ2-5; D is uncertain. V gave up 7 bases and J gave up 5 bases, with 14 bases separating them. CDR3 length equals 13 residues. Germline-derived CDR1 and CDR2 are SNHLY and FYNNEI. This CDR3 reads CASNQERTETQYF. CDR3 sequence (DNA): TGTGCCAGCAACCAGGAGCGAACTGAGACCCAGTACTTC.

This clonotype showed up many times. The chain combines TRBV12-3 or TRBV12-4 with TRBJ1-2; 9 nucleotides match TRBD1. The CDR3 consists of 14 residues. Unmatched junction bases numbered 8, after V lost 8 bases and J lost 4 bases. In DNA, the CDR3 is TGTGCCAGCGCCCCGGACAGGGGTTTCTATGGCTACACCTTC. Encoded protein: CASAPDRGFYGYTF.

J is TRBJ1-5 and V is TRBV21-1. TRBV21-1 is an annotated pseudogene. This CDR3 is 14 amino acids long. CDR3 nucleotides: TGTGCCAGCAGTGGAGAATTCGGCAATCAGCCCCGGCATTTT. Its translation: CASSGEFGNQPRHF.

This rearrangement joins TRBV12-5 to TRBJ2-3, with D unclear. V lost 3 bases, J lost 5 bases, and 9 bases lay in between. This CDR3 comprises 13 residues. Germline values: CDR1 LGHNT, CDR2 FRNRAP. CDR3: CASGLGELDTQYF. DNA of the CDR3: TGTGCTAGTGGTTTAGGAGAGTTAGATACGCAGTATTTT.

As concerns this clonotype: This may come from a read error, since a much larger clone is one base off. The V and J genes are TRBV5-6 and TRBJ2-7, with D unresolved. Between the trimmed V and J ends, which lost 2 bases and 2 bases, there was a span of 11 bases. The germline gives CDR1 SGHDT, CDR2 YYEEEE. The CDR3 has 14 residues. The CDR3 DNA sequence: TGTGCCAGCAGCTTTCCAACAGTGACCTACGAGCAGTACTTC. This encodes CASSFPTVTYEQYF. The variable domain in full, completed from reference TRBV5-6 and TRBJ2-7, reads DAGVTQSPTHLIKTRGQQVTLRCSPKSGHDTVSWYQQALGQGPQFIFQYYEEEERQRGNFPDRFSGHQFPNYSSELNVNALLLGDSALYLCASSFPTVTYEQYFGPGTRLTVT.

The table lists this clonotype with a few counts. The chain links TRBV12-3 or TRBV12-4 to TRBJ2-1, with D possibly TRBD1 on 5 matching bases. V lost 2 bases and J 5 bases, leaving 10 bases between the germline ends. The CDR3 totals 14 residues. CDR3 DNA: TGTGCCAGCAGTTTATCAGGGTCGAACAATGAGCAGTTCTTC. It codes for CASSLSGSNNEQFF.

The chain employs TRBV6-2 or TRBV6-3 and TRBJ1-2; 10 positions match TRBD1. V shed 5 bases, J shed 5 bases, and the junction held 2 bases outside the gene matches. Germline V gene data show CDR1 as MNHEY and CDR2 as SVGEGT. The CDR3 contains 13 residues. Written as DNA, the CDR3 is TGTGCCAGCAGTGGGACAGGGGCATATGGCTACACCTTC. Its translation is CASSGTGAYGYTF.

CDR3: CASSLVRETEAFF. The CDR3 nucleotides are TGTGCCAGCAGCTTAGTCAGGGAGACTGAAGCTTTCTTT. The rearrangement joins TRBV7-2 to TRBJ1-1; D may be TRBD1 (5 bases). The CDR3 sequence is 13 residues long. Trimming removed 1 base at V and 5 bases at J, with 8 bases between. From germline, CDR1 is SGHTA and CDR2 FQGNSA.

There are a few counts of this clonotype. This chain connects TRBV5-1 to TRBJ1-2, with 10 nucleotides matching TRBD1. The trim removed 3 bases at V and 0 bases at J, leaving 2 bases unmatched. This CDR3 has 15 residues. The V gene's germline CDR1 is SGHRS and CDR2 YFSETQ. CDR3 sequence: CASSSGTGANYGYTF. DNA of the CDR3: TGCGCCAGCAGCTCAGGGACAGGGGCTAACTATGGCTACACCTTC.

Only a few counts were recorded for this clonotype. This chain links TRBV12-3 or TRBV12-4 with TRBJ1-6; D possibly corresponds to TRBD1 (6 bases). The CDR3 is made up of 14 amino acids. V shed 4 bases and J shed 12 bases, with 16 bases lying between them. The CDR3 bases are TGTGCCAGCAGTTATGGACAGCTAACCGGACCCCTCCACTTT. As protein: CASSYGQLTGPLHF.

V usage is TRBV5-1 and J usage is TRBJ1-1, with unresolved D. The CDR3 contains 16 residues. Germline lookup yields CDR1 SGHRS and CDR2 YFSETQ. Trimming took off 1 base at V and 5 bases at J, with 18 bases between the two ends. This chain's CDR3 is CASSLRERYHGTEAFF. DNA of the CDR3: TGCGCCAGCAGCTTGCGGGAAAGGTACCACGGAACTGAAGCTTTCTTT. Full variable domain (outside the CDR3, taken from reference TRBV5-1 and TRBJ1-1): KAGVTQTPRYLIKTRGQQVTLSCSPISGHRSVSWYQQTPGQGLQFLFEYFSETQRNKGNFPGRFSGRQFSNSRSEMNVSTLELGDSALYLCASSLRERYHGTEAFFGQGTRLTVV.